This TCR beta chain was documented in a study of cytomegalovirus exposure and HLA in healthy donors. Study-wide context: Within the Caucasian-associated ancestry cluster were around four fifths of the approximately 400 genotyped donors.

On this clone itself: What it binds is not known.

The PCR used 60 Vbeta and 13 Jbeta primers. The repertoire was sequenced with immunoSEQ multiplex PCR; TCRdb's copy has only in-frame clones and lacks some. The repertoire consists of about 180,000 clones, with 65% to 90% occurring once and the leading ten covering about 1.3%. The CDR3 covers 11 residues. Between the trimmed V and J ends, which lost 4 bases and 4 bases, there was a span of 3 bases. Study observations and caveats: TCR beta V- and J-gene trimming, according to a later analysis, was linked to a missense DCLRE1C variant. Of the V segments, some could not be distinguished, including TRBV6-2 and TRBV6-3, and were excluded.

The TCR comes from a girl aged 2 to 9 in good health and CMV-seropositive. The V gene is TRBV5-3, the J gene TRBJ2-1, with no clear D. TRBV5-3 is placed among ORFs of uncertain function. Sequencing was performed on PBMCs. The DNA of the CDR3 is TGTGCCAGAAGCCAATACAATGAGCAGTTCTTC. Its protein is CARSQYNEQFF.